Listed below are T cell receptor beta chains from one sample, sequenced in a study of technical replicates of blood from several donors. Clones were read by immunoSEQ multiplex PCR, and TCRdb kept only the in-frame ones, dropping some. The sample holds some 80,000 clones; roughly nine tenths are singletons and the top ten take approximately 0.39%. Sequencing used T cells isolated from PBMCs. The origin of the receptors is a human donor in good health. The CDR3 runs from the conserved cysteine through the conserved F or W. D genes are given only for firm matches. Only part of the rows carry a size: once, few, many, or a class if the clone is expanded.

clone_size j_call d_call v_call cdr3_nt cdr3_aa
- TRBJ2-7 TRBD1 TRBV7-9 TGTGCCAGCAGCTTGGACAGGGCCGCCTACGAGCAGTACTTC CASSLDRAAYEQYF
once TRBJ2-3 TRBD1 TRBV18 TGTGCCAGCTCACTCGGACAGGGAAGCGGCACGCAGTATTTT CASSLGQGSGTQYF
- TRBJ1-5 TRBD1 TRBV2 TGTGCCAGCAATCAGGGGGCTCAGCCCCAGCATTTT CASNQGAQPQHF
- TRBJ2-5 - TRBV13 TGTGCCAGCAGCTTAGAAGCCGGGGAGACCCAGTACTTC CASSLEAGETQYF
- TRBJ2-2 - TRBV2 TGTGCCAGCAGTGACAGGGGCTGGGAGCTGTTTTTT CASSDRGWELFF
- TRBJ2-3 - TRBV2 TGTGCCAGCAGTGTGCGAGCGGCCCGAGGGGATACGCAGTATTTT CASSVRAARGDTQYF
- TRBJ1-3 - TRBV7-9 TGTGCCAGCAGCCCATTCCGACAGTCAGACACCATATATTTT CASSPFRQSDTIYF
- TRBJ1-1 TRBD1 TRBV11-2 TGTGCCAGCAGCTTTACCACAGGGGGCGCATTAGGTAACACTGAAGCTTTCTTT CASSFTTGGALGNTEAFF
- TRBJ2-7 TRBD1 TRBV7-2 TGTGCCAGCAGCCGTGACAGGGGCGAGCAGTACTTC CASSRDRGEQYF
- TRBJ1-2 - TRBV19 TGTGCCAGTAGTATAGACTCGGACAGCTATGGCTACACCTTC CASSIDSDSYGYTF
once TRBJ1-4 - TRBV25-1 TGTGCCAGCAGTGGGCCCCGGGGGGAAAAACTGTTTTTT CASSGPRGEKLFF
- TRBJ2-7 - TRBV7-9 TGTGCCAGCAGCTTAGTGTCGGCAGGGAAAACCTACGAGCAGTACTTC CASSLVSAGKTYEQYF
- TRBJ2-7 TRBD2 TRBV14 TGTGCCAGCAGCCAAATCGCCGCACTAGCGGGAGTCTACGAGCAGTACTTC CASSQIAALAGVYEQYF
- TRBJ1-1 TRBD1 TRBV19 TGTGCCAGTAGTATAGGGACAGGGAGTCACATCGGCTACATGAACACTGAAGCTTTCTTT CASSIGTGSHIGYMNTEAFF
- TRBJ1-5 TRBD1 TRBV27 TGTGCCAGCAGATCGACAGGGTATAGCAATCAGCCCCAGCATTTT CASRSTGYSNQPQHF
- TRBJ2-7 - TRBV5-1 TGCGCCAGCAGCCCAGGCACTCAGTACGAGCAGTACTTC CASSPGTQYEQYF
- TRBJ2-7 TRBD2 TRBV4-2 TGTGCCAGCAGCCAATACCTAGCGGGAGGTTCCTACGAGCAGTACTTC CASSQYLAGGSYEQYF
- TRBJ2-7 TRBD2 TRBV4-2 TGTGCCAGCAGCCCACCTCTAGCGGGAGAGAACTACGAGCAGTACTTC CASSPPLAGENYEQYF
- TRBJ2-6 - TRBV7-9 TGTGCCACCCAAATGATAGCGGAAAACTCTGGGGCCAACGTCCTGACTTTC CATQMIAENSGANVLTF
- TRBJ1-2 TRBD1 TRBV28 TGTGCCAGCAGTTTACAGGGGGTGGGGTATGGCTACACCTTC CASSLQGVGYGYTF
- TRBJ2-3 - TRBV13 TGTGCCAGCAGCTTAGGACGGGCAGATACGCAGTATTTT CASSLGRADTQYF
- TRBJ2-3 - TRBV29-1 TGCAGCGCCCCGGGGGATACGCAGTATTTT CSAPGDTQYF
- TRBJ2-7 - TRBV4-1 TGCGCCAGCAGCCAAGGGCAGGGATCCTACGAGCAGTACTTC CASSQGQGSYEQYF
- TRBJ2-1 - TRBV9 TGTGCCAGCAGCGTAGTGCCAGGCACCTACAATGAGCAGTTCTTC CASSVVPGTYNEQFF
- TRBJ1-4 - TRBV2 TGTGCCAGCAGTGAAATGGGAGTAACTAATGAAAAACTGTTTTTT CASSEMGVTNEKLFF
few TRBJ1-2 TRBD1 TRBV19 TGTGCCAGTAGTATAAGGACAGGGGAATCAGGTGGCTACACCTTC CASSIRTGESGGYTF
- TRBJ1-2 - TRBV7-2 TGTGCCAGCACCCGAAGTTCCGGGGTGGGGTATGGCTACACCTTC CASTRSSGVGYGYTF